This T cell receptor (beta chain) was documented in a study of blood T cell repertoires in COVID-19. Turning to the study itself: PBMCs, B-cell-depleted T cells, or T cells were the source of the cDNA or gDNA that made up the material.

Those enrolled, adults aged roughly 18 to 95 years, came from about two dozen US areas. Clinical histories supplied by participants themselves formed the basis of cohort assignment. Germline V gene data show CDR1 as MGHRA and CDR2 as YSYEKL. This CDR3 is built from 19 residues. The junction had 10 bases not matched to a gene; V was cut back by 4 bases and J by 4 bases. The protocol was immunoSEQ multiplex PCR, while the TCRdb copy is restricted to in-frame clones and leaves out a portion. The sample records 110,000 to 150,000 clones, approximately 86% being singletons. This sequence originates from a woman aged 35 to 49 who had recovered from COVID-19. The sample was PBMCs or T cells enriched from blood (not recorded which). The chain combines TRBV4-1 with TRBJ2-2; TRBD2 matches 15 bases. The CDR3 protein is CASSLPGLAGGRGTGELFF. In DNA, the CDR3 is TGCGCCAGCAGCCTGCCGGGACTAGCGGGGGGCCGGGGCACCGGGGAGCTGTTTTTT.